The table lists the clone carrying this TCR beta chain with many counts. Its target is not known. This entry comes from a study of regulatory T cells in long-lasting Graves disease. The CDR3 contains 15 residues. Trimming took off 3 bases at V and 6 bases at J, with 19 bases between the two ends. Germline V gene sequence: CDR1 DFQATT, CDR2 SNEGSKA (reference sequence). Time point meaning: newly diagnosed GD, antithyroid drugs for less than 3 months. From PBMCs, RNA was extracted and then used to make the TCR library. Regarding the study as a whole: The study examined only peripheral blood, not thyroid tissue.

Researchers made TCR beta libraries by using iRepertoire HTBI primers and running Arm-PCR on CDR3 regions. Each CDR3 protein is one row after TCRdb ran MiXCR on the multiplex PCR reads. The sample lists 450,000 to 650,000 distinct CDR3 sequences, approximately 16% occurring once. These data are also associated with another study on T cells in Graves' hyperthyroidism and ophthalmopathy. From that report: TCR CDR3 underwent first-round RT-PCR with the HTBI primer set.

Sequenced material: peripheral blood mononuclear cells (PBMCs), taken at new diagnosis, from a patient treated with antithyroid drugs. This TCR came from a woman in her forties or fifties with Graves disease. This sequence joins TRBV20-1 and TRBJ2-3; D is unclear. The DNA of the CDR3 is TGCAGTGCTAGGGGCGGAGTGTCCTCTGGGGATACGCAGTATTTT. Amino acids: CSARGGVSSGDTQYF.